This T cell receptor (beta chain) was sequenced in a study of T cell repertoires in cytomegalovirus infection. Overall study: In the study, CMV epitopes included recently identified HLA-C-restricted and well-studied HLA-B-restricted ones. A matching HLA type, together with CMV infection, was signaled by public TCR beta signatures.

This clonotype was seen repeatedly, ten times or more. What it binds is not known. The CDR3 is 15 residues long. V was trimmed by 3 bases and J by 0 bases, leaving 11 bases between them. Per germline, CDR1 SGHVS and CDR2 FNYEAQ. TCRdb analysed the reads with MiXCR anew, one entry per CDR3 protein. The table has fewer than 1,000,000 distinct CDR3 sequences, 25% to 40% seen once. The material sequenced was cultured CD8+ T cells from PBMCs, taken from culture after CMV antigen stimulation. The source of this sequence is a human donor in good health (CMV status not recorded). Some clones in this sample may be carry-over from other donors' samples. The genes are TRBV7-6 and TRBJ1-1, with D unresolved. CDR3 amino acids: CASSLLHGMNTEAFF. The CDR3 coding sequence is TGTGCCAGCAGCTTGCTACACGGAATGAACACTGAAGCTTTCTTT. Using reference TRBV7-6 and TRBJ1-1 for the parts outside the CDR3, the full variable domain is GAGVSQSPRYKVTKRGQDVALRCDPISGHVSLYWYRQALGQGPEFLTYFNYEAQQDKSGLPNDRFSAERPEGSISTLTIQRTEQRDSAMYRCASSLLHGMNTEAFFGQGTRLTVV.